Below, one T cell receptor (beta chain) is given with its context. Its target is not known. This sample was included in a study of CD8+ T cells in alopecia areata. On the study more broadly: For the treated group, dosing was oral tofacitinib at 5 to 10 mg twice daily. The SALT score measured affected scalp surface percentage in treated patients. Study outcomes and limitations: Mouse data revealed clearer TCR sharing than patient data did, a gap possibly tied to HLA.

Specified treatment: oral pan-JAK inhibitor, 5-10 mg twice daily. CD4+ and CD8+ T cells were sorted from PBMCs. There are 14 residues in the CDR3. The germline gives CDR1 MNHEY, CDR2 SMNVEV (reference sequence). The V end lost 4 bases, the J end lost 0 bases, and 7 bases lay between the germline ends. It was cDNA, reverse transcribed from extracted RNA, that served as the sequencing template. The table came from immunoSEQ multiplex PCR; TCRdb's copy has only in-frame clones and leaves some out. The sample has approximately 220,000 clones; roughly two fifths are singletons. This sample comprised CD4+ T cells sorted from blood, obtained at approximately week 30, from a patient treated with tofacitinib. The gene calls are TRBV27 and TRBJ2-4; the D is unclear. The TCR originated in a human donor with alopecia areata. The DNA for the CDR3 is TGTGCCAGCAGTTCCATTGGAGCCAAAAACATTCAGTACTTC. Encoded protein: CASSSIGAKNIQYF.